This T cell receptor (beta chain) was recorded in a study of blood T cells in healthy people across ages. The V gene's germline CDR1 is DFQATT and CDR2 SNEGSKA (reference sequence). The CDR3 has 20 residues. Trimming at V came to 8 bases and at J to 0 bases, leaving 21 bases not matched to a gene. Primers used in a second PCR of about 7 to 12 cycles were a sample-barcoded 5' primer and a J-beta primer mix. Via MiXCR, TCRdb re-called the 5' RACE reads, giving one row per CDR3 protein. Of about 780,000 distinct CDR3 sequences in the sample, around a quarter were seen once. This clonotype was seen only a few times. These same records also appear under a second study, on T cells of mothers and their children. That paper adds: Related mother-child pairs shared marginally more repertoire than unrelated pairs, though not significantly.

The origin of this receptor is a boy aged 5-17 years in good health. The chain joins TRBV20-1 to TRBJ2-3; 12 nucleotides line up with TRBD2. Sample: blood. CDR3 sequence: CSTTPRGTSGPRGSTDTQYF. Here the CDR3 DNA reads TGCAGTACAACGCCACGTGGGACTAGCGGGCCCCGCGGTAGCACAGATACGCAGTATTTT.